This TCR beta chain was captured by sequencing in a study of monozygotic twins with inflammatory bowel disease (dated by TCRdb to the late 2010s). Background on the whole study: The complete study included approximately 28 monozygotic twin pairs: 19 IBD-discordant Danish pairs and nine German pairs, of which four were IBD-concordant and five were IBD-discordant. The search for disease-associated traits relied mainly on comparing, within discordant pairs, IBD patients with their genetically identical healthy co-twins. Each individual had, on average, about 151 000 unique TCRalpha sequences and 181 000 unique TCRbeta sequences available for analysis.

The receptor library was made with 5' RACE. Each TCR library was prepared from around 3.5 ug of total RNA. For each sample, cDNA synthesis was carried out in eight separate reactions using SMARTScribe reverse transcriptase. Unique molecular identifiers containing a 6-nucleotide sample barcode were introduced through template switching during cDNA synthesis. TCRalpha and TCRbeta cDNA was amplified by two nested PCRs of around 15 and 9 cycles, with bead purification after each PCR. Before amplification, the cDNA was treated with uracil DNA-glycosylase and purified using the QIAquick PCR purification kit. The second PCR added Illumina TruSeq-compatible adapters along with sample-specific barcodes. Library quality and concentration were assessed using TapeStation and Qubit, and 4.5 to 5.5 ng of each library was pooled. The pooled libraries were sequenced with 2 x 100 bp reads and custom sequencing primers on an Illumina HiSeq2500 single-index Rapid Run. In the paper's pipeline: UMI-based consensus assembly with MiGEC version 1.2.6 was used to correct PCR and sequencing errors. V(D)J alignment, clonotype assembly and CDR3 extraction were performed with MiXCR version 2.1.1. Normalisation of gene usage, clonotype sharing and MAIT/NKT TCR abundance was achieved by analysing the top 1000, 10 000 and 20 000 clonotypes per sample. After downsampling to 27 000 UMIs, diversity was calculated as the inverse Simpson index using the vegan R package. Paired Mann-Whitney U tests were applied to discordant twin pairs, and Benjamini-Hochberg correction was used for multiple testing. Following reprocessing of the reads by TCRdb, the data hold one row per CDR3 protein sequence and no DNA is available. The V and J calls and clone size are TCRdb's, not the authors'. In this sample's table one finds 300,000 to 400,000 distinct CDR3 sequences. Under 2.5% of the sample goes to the ten largest clones.

Overall study results and their limits: Fewer clonotypes were shared with other individuals by IBD patients than by healthy twins, most markedly in patients showing signs of disease activity. Because patients received different immunosuppressive treatments, the repertoires may have picked up extra background noise and variability between individuals. The analysis was unable to tell apart different T cell subtypes. IBD patients had lower TCRbeta repertoire diversity, measured by the inverse Simpson index, than their healthy co-twins. Repertoire similarity did not differ between concordant and discordant twins, which could be due to limited statistical power. The results gave no support for a single strong signal or clonotype linked to IBD.

From each donor, a roughly 2.7 ml peripheral blood sample was collected into PAXgene tubes and kept at -80 degrees C. Total RNA was isolated from whole blood with the PAXgene blood miRNA kit on an automated QIAcube, without T cell sorting. Peripheral blood from monozygotic twin pairs concordant or discordant for inflammatory bowel disease was subjected to deep TCRalpha and TCRbeta repertoire profiling with unique molecular barcoding. Smoking habits were recorded for all twin pairs, and each individual was classified as a current, former or never smoker. Concerning this clonotype itself: The antigen it recognizes is unknown.

From the cysteine up to the phenylalanine, the CDR3 has a length of 13 residues. The nucleotide record is missing. As encoded in the germline V gene, CDR1 is MDHEN while CDR2 is SYDVKM. The sequenced sample was blood. This TCR came from a human donor with ulcerative colitis or Crohn's disease, or a healthy co-twin of an affected twin (not recorded which). This chain joins TRBV28 to TRBJ1-5; TCRdb names TRBD1, which stays unverified in the absence of DNA. The CDR3 sequence is CASNTGVGRPQHF. Extended through the reference TRBV28 and TRBJ1-5 proteins, this CDR3 yields the full variable domain: DVKVTQSSRYLVKRTGEKVFLECVQDMDHENMFWYRQDPGLGLRLIYFSYDVKMKEKGDIPEGYSVSREKKERFSLILESASTNQTSMYLCASNTGVGRPQHFGDGTRLSIL.